This TCR beta chain was recovered during a study of siplizumab effects on memory and regulatory T cells. Study-wide points: Solely a minor proportion of alloreactive clones could be assigned to unstimulated subsets. Fewer alloreactive sequences mapped to unstimulated CD4+ memory cells under siplizumab.

The assay covered 75,000 to 100,000 TCR templates per sample. Profiling relied on immunoSEQ multiplex PCR, and the TCRdb table lists in-frame clones only, not all of them. The sample lists approximately 94,000 clones; around 93% were seen once. The V gene's germline CDR1 is SGHTA and CDR2 FQGTGA. With V trimmed by 2 bases and J by 4 bases, 4 bases remained unmatched. The CDR3 spans 16 residues. For this clone: What it binds is unknown.

The V gene is TRBV7-3, the J gene TRBJ2-2; 10 nucleotides align to TRBD2. Sequenced sample: non-Treg CD4+ T cells sorted from blood. The TCR originated in a human donor in good health. The CDR3 nucleotides are TGTGCCAGCAGCTTATTGCCTAGCGGGAGCACCGGGGAGCTGTTTTTT. Translation gives CASSLLPSGSTGELFF.